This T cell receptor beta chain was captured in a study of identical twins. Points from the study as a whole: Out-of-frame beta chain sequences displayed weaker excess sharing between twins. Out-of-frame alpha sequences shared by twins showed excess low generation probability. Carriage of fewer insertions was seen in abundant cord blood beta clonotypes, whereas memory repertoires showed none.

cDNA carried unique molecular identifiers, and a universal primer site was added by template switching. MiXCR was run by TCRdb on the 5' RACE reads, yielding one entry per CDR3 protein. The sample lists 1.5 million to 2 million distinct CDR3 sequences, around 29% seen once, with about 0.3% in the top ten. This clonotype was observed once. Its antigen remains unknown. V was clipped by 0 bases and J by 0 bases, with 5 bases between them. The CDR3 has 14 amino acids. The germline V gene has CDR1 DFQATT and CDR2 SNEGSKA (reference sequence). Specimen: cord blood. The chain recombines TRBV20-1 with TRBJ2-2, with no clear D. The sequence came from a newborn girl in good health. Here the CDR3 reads CSAREISNTGELFF. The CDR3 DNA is TGCAGTGCTAGAGAAATCTCGAACACCGGGGAGCTGTTTTTT.